The entry that follows covers one T cell receptor beta chain sequence. The antigen is unknown. The sample is drawn from a study of CXCR3-negative and CXCR3-positive naive CD8 T cells. Turning to the study itself: Each library gave roughly 1.4 +/- 0.3 million of roughly 130 million TRB reads.

Libraries were UMI-labeled 5' RACE TRB cDNA. TCRdb re-called the 5' RACE reads and catalogs CDR3 proteins one per entry, DNA excluded. In total, the table holds roughly 24,000 distinct CDR3 sequences. General study results and limits: Higher TRB CDR3 hydrophobicity marked CXCR3-positive naive cells relative to CXCR3-negative naive cells. Memory CD8+ cells showed much lower diversity, while both naive subsets were comparably high.

Sequenced sample: naive CXCR3- CD8+ T cells from blood. Subset meaning: CD45RO-CCR7+CD27+CD95- naive CD8+ T cells lacking CXCR3 (TNR3-). The sequence derives from a human donor in good health. Some clones in this sample may be carry-over from other donors' samples.

The CDR3 loop reads CSVAPWPEQFF. The rearrangement links TRBV29-1 to TRBJ2-1; TCRdb outputs TRBD1, but without DNA this stays unchecked. This CDR3 has 11 residues. The V gene's germline CDR1 is SQVTM and CDR2 ANQGSEA.